This is a list of T cell receptor beta chains from one sample in a study of T cells after yellow fever vaccination. TCRdb called the 5' RACE reads again in MiXCR, with one record for every CDR3 protein. The sample includes some 600,000 distinct CDR3 sequences, over 9% seen only once; the top ten take under 15%. The sample in question was PBMCs, obtained on the day of the yellow fever booster vaccination. Every receptor here comes from a man younger than 40 who received the YFV17D yellow fever vaccine. Each CDR3 is given with its conserved first and last residue. Rows may omit the clone size; those that give it use once, few, many or a size class.

V gene,clone size,CDR3 protein
TRBV11-2,NA,CASSLEGAFYGYTF
TRBV12-3/TRBV12-4,few,CASSLLQPDTQYF
TRBV12-3/TRBV12-4,few,CASSWEQGNPYEQYF
TRBV19,NA,CASSTRDKNTEAFF
TRBV5-1,many,CASSSGGSTDTQYF
TRBV10-3,few,CATYSGSLSYEQYF
TRBV5-1,NA,CASSAGPGQPYTDTQYF
TRBV5-6,NA,CASSPNTYEQYF
TRBV10-3,NA,CAISEGGEKLFF
TRBV10-3,NA,CAIQTGGAGDTQYF
TRBV12-3/TRBV12-4,NA,CASSFNRGPIGYTF
TRBV30,NA,CAWSGQGRYEQYF
TRBV18,NA,CASSDPGQGPHGYTF
TRBV27,NA,CASSFWGGNEQFF
TRBV4-3,NA,CASSPGFRGYLAKNIQYF
TRBV12-3/TRBV12-4,few,CASSGVLHNEQFF
TRBV7-3,NA,CASSPLAGSFSYNEQFF
TRBV12-3/TRBV12-4,few,CASTLTVSNTEAFF
TRBV7-9,NA,CATGHTRTLNTGELFF
TRBV5-8,NA,CARKQGGANVLTF
TRBV20-1,few,CSATGTFYEQYF
TRBV9,few,CASSSQTGTSGPETQYF
TRBV6-5,few,CASSYDIRTPSPDTQYF
TRBV18,NA,CASSPEGPGLPYEQYF
TRBV20-1,NA,CSSSPGLGLEQYF
TRBV3-1,NA,CASSQWADPYEQYF
TRBV4-2,few,CASSHSLAGYEQYF
TRBV29-1,NA,CSVHRDLNEQFF
TRBV27,NA,CASSPTPDSLRSYEQYF
TRBV5-8,NA,CASITSGEIPGNEQFF
TRBV6-5,NA,CASGLGTQYF
TRBV7-8,NA,CAILPRGEETQYF